The clone carrying this TCR beta chain was counted between two and nine times. Its antigen is currently unknown. Donors contributed one heparinised blood draw apiece, averaging roughly 0.12 L. CDR1 is MNHEY, CDR2 SMNVEV, per germline (reference sequence). After removal of 2 bases from V and 14 bases from J, the junction contained 10 bases not matched to a gene. There are 14 residues in the CDR3. This record comes from a study of beta chain features in type 1 diabetes. Study details: Sorted cells, 90 million to 130 million in number, were examined across all samples.

Study observations and caveats: There was a moderate but significant shortening of TCRB CDR3s in all four CD4+ subsets of Type 1 diabetes patients.

Sequencing targeted expressed TCRB transcripts, as all isolated RNA had been reverse transcribed. The protocol was immunoSEQ multiplex PCR, while the TCRdb copy is restricted to in-frame clones and leaves out a portion. The repertoire holds under 300,000 clones, with 11% to 15% as singletons. This receptor was obtained from a man aged 25 to 40 with type 1 diabetes. The rearrangement uses TRBV27 and TRBJ2-1, with 9 bases matching TRBD1. The sequencing sample was made of naive CD4+ T cells from blood. The CDR3 DNA follows: TGTGCCAGCAGTTTACCCTCGGGACAGGGTATAGAGTTCTTC. This sequence encodes CASSLPSGQGIEFF.